The present entry profiles one TCR beta chain with its context. The target antigen is unknown. The germline gene is not matched at one end of the junction; a read error may be the cause. This entry is derived from a study of blood T cell dynamics during melanoma immunotherapy. Looking at the study overall: First-line therapy was either pembrolizumab or nivolumab with ipilimumab for metastatic melanoma.

TCRdb's copy holds only in-frame clones and misses some; the assay was immunoSEQ multiplex PCR. The table includes fewer than 15,000 clones, around 88% detected once. Per germline, CDR1 SNHLY and CDR2 FYNNEI. This CDR3 has 14 amino acids. Study findings and constraints: It remained unknown if the driving T cell clones were melanoma-specific.

Time point here: week 3, after first cycle of checkpoint inhibitor. The sequenced sample was blood, obtained from a patient treated with checkpoint blockade. This sequence joins TRBV2 and TRBJ2-7; no reliable D call. The source of this sequence is a human donor with melanoma. CDR3 protein: CASSAAVHSYERYF. The CDR3, as DNA: TGTGCCAGCAGTGCGGCTGTTCACTCCTACGAGCGGTACTTC.